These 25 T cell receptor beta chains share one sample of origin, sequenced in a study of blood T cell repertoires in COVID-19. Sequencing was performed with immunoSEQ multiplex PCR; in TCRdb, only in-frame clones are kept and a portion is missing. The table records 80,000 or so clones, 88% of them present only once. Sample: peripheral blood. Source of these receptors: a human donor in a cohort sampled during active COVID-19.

The CDR3 reads CASSQDAGQGNEKLFF. In DNA, the CDR3 is TGTGCCAGCAGCCAAGACGCCGGACAGGGGAATGAAAAACTGTTTTTT. The chain has TRBV3-1 (or the pseudogene TRBV3-2) and TRBJ1-4, with 9 positions matching TRBD1. Germline assignment: CDR1 LGHDT and CDR2 YNNKEL (reference sequence). CDR3 length: 16 residues. The trim removed 0 bases at V and 5 bases at J, leaving 4 bases unmatched.

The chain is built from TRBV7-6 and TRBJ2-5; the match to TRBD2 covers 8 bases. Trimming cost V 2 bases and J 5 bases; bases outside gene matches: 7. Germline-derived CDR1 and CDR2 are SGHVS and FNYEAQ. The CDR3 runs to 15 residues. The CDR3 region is CASSLNGRAGETQYF. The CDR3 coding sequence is TGTGCCAGCAGCTTAAACGGGAGGGCCGGGGAGACCCAGTACTTC.

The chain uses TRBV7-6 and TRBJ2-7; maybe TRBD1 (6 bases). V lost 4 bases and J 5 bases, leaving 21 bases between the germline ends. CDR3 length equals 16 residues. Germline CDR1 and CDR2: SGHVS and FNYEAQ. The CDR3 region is CASSSQGFALEDEQYF. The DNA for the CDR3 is TGTGCCAGCAGCTCACAGGGTTTTGCACTCGAGGACGAGCAGTACTTC.

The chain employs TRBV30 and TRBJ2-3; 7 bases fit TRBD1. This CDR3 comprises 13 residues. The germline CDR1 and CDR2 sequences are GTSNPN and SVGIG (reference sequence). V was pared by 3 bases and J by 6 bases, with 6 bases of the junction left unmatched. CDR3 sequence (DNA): TGTGCCTGGAGCCTTACAGGGGCCGATACGCAGTATTTT. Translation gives CAWSLTGADTQYF.

The CDR3 DNA reads as TGCAGTGGGGCAGGCACAGATACGCAGTATTTT. Protein sequence: CSGAGTDTQYF. J is TRBJ2-3 and V is TRBV20-1; D unresolved. Trimming stripped 7 bases from V and 1 base from J, with 6 bases between. This CDR3 is 11 amino acids long. In germline, CDR1 is DFQATT, CDR2 SNEGSKA (reference sequence).

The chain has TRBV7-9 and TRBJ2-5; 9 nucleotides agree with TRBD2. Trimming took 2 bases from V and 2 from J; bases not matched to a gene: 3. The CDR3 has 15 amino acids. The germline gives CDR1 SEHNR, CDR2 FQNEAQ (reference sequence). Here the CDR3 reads CASSLILAGQETQYF. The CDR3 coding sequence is TGTGCCAGCAGCTTAATCCTAGCGGGGCAAGAGACCCAGTACTTC.

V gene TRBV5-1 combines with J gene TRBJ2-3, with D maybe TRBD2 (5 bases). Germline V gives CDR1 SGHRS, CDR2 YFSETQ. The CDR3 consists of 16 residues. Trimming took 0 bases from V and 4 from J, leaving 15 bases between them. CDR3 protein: CASSLGGELGADTQYF. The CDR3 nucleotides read TGCGCCAGCAGCTTGGGGGGAGAACTAGGCGCAGATACGCAGTATTTT.

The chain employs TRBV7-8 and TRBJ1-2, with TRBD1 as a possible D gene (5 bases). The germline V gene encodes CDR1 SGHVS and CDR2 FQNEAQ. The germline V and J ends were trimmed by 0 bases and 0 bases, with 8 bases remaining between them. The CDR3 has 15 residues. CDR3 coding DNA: TGTGCCAGCAGCTTAGCCGACAGTCCTAACTATGGCTACACCTTC. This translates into CASSLADSPNYGYTF.

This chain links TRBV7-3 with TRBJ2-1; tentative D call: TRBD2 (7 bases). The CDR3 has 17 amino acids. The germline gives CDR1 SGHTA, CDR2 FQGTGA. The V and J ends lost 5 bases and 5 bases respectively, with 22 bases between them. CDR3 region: CASSAGGGGGVNNEQFF. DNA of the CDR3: TGTGCCAGCAGCGCCGGCGGGGGCGGGGGCGTTAACAATGAGCAGTTCTTC. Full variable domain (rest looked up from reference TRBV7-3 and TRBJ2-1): GAGVSQTPSNKVTEKGKYVELRCDPISGHTALYWYRQSLGQGPEFLIYFQGTGAADDSGLPNDRFFAVRPEGSVSTLKIQRTERGDSAVYLCASSAGGGGGVNNEQFFGPGTRLTVL.

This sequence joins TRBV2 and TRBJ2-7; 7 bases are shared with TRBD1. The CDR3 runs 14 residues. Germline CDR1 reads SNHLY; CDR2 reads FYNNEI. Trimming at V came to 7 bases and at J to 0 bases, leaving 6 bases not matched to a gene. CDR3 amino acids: CASILDRSSYEQYF. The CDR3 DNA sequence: TGTGCCAGCATTCTGGACAGGTCCTCCTACGAGCAGTACTTC.

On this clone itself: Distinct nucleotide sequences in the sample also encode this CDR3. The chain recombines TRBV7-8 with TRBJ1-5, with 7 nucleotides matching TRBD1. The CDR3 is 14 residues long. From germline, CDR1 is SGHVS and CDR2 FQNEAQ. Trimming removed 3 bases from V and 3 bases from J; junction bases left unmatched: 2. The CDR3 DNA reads TGTGCCAGCAGCTTCGACAGGGTCAATCAGCCCCAGCATTTT. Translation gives CASSFDRVNQPQHF. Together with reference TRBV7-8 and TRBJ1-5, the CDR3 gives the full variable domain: GAGVSQSPRYKVAKRGQDVALRCDPISGHVSLFWYQQALGQGPEFLTYFQNEAQLDKSGLPSDRFFAERPEGSVSTLKIQRTQQEDSAVYLCASSFDRVNQPQHFGDGTRLSIL.

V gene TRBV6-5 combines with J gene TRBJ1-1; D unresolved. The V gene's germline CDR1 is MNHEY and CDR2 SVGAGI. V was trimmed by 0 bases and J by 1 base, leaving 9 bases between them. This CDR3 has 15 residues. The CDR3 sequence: CASSYSPGENTEAFF. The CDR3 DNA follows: TGTGCCAGCAGTTACTCGCCTGGAGAGAACACTGAAGCTTTCTTT.

The CDR3 region is CASSEGQGLGYTF. In DNA form, the CDR3 reads TGTGCCAGCAGTGAGGGACAGGGCCTTGGCTACACCTTC. The chain employs TRBV6-4 and TRBJ1-2, with 9 bases matching TRBD1. CDR3 length: 13 residues. The V segment lost 3 bases and the J segment 7 bases; nucleotides outside the gene matches: 3. Germline-derived CDR1 and CDR2 are MRHNA and SNTAGT.

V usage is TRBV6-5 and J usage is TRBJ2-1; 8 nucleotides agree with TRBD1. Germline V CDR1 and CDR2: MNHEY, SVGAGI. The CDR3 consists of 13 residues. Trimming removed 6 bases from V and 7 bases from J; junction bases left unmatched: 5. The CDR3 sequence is CASRSTGGNEQFF. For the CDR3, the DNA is TGTGCCAGCAGAAGTACAGGGGGTAATGAGCAGTTCTTC.

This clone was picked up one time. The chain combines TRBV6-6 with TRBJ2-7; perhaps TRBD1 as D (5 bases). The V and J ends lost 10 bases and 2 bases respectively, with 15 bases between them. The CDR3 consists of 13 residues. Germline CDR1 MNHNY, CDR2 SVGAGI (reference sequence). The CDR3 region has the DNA TGTGCCACCTCAGCAGGGTACACCTACGAGCAGTACTTC. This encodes CATSAGYTYEQYF.

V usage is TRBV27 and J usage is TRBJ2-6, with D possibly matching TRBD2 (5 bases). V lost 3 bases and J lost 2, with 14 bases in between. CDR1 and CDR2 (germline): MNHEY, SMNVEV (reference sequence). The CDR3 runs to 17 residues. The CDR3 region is CASSFRGPGTGANVLTF. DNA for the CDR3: TGTGCCAGCAGTTTCCGCGGCCCGGGGACTGGGGCCAACGTCCTGACTTTC.

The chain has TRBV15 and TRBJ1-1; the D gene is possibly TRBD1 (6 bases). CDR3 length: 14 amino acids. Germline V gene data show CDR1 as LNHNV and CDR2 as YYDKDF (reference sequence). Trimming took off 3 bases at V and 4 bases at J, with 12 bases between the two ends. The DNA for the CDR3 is TGTGCCACCAGCAGGCCACAGGACAGCACTGAAGCTTTCTTT. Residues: CATSRPQDSTEAFF.

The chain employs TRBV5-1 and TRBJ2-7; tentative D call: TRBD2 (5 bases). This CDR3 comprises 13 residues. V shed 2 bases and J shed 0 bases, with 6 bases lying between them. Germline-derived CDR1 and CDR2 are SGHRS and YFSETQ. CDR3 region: CASSFGDSYEQYF. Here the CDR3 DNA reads TGCGCCAGCAGCTTCGGGGACTCCTACGAGCAGTACTTC. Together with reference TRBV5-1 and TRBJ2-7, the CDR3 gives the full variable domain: KAGVTQTPRYLIKTRGQQVTLSCSPISGHRSVSWYQQTPGQGLQFLFEYFSETQRNKGNFPGRFSGRQFSNSRSEMNVSTLELGDSALYLCASSFGDSYEQYFGPGTRLTVT.

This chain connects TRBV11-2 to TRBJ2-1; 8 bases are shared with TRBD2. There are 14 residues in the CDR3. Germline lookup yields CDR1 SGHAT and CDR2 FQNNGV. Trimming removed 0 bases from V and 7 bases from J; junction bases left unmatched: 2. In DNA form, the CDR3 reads TGTGCCAGCAGCTTAGATGCGGGGGGAAATGAGCAGTTCTTC. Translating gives CASSLDAGGNEQFF.

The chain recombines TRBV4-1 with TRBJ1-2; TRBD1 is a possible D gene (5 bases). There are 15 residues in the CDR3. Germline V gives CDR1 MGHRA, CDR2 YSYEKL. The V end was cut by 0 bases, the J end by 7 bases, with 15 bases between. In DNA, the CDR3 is TGCGCCAGCAGCCAAGATCAGGGCCGAACTGGTGGCTACACCTTC. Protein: CASSQDQGRTGGYTF.

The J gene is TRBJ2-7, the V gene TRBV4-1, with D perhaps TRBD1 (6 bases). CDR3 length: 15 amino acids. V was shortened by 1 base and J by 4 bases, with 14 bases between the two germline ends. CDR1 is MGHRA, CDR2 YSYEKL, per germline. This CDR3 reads CASSQATYREYEQYF. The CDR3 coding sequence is TGCGCCAGCAGCCAAGCTACGTACAGGGAGTACGAGCAGTACTTC.

The CDR3 region is CASSQASLGTGELFF. The DNA of the CDR3 is TGTGCCAGCAGCCAAGCTAGCTTAGGCACCGGGGAGCTGTTTTTT. The rearrangement links TRBV3-1 (or the pseudogene TRBV3-2) to TRBJ2-2, with a possible D match to TRBD2 (5 bases). CDR1 and CDR2 (germline): LGHDT, YNNKEL (reference sequence). The CDR3 length is 15 residues. Trimming stripped 1 base from V and 4 bases from J, with 10 bases between.

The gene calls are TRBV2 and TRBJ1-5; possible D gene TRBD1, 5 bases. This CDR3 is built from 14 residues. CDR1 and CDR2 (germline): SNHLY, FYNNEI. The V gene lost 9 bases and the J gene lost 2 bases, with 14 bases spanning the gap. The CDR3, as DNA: TGTGCCAGTCGTCGGGGGGATGGCAATCAGCCCCAGCATTTT. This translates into CASRRGDGNQPQHF.

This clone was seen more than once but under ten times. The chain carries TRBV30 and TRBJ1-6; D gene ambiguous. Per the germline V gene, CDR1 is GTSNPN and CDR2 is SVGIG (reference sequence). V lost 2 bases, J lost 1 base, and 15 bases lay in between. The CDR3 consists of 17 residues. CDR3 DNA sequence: TGTGCCTGGAGTCACGCAGGACTTAAATCCTATAATTCACCCCTCCACTTT. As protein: CAWSHAGLKSYNSPLHF.

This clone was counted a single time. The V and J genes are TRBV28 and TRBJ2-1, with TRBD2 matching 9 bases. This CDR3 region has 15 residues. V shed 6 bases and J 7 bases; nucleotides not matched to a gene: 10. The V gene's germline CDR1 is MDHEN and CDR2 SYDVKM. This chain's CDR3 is CASSRGLAGKNEQFF. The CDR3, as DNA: TGTGCCAGCAGCAGGGGCCTAGCGGGAAAAAATGAGCAGTTCTTC.